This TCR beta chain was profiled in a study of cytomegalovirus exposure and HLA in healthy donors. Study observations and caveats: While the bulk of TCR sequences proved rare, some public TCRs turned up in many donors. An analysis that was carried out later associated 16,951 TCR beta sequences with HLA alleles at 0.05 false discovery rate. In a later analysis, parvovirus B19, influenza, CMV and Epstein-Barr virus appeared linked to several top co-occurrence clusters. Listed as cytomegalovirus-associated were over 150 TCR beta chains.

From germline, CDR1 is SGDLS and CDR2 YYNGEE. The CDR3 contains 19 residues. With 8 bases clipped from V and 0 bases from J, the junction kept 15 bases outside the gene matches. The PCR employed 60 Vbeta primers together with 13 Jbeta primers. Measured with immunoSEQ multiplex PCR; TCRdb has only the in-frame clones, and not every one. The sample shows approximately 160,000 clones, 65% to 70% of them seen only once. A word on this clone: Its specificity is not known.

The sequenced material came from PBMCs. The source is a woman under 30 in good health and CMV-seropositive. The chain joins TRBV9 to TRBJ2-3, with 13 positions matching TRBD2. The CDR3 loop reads CASAKTSGRATSSTDTQYF. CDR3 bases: TGTGCCAGTGCCAAAACTAGCGGGAGGGCCACCTCTAGCACAGATACGCAGTATTTT.